A single sample is the source of the 30 T cell receptor beta chains below, sequenced in a study of identical twins. One entry per CDR3 protein results from TCRdb running MiXCR on the 5' RACE reads. The table has some 1,700,000 distinct CDR3 sequences, less than 35% seen once. The sample taken for sequencing was cord blood. The receptors derive from a newborn girl in good health.

The chain is built from TRBV20-1 and TRBJ2-5, with 8 nucleotides matching TRBD2. Germline V gene data show CDR1 as DFQATT and CDR2 as SNEGSKA (reference sequence). V trimming: 2 bases; J trimming: 5 bases; junction bases outside the gene matches: 10. The CDR3 runs to 15 residues. CDR3 region: CSARRGGRVSETQYF. The CDR3 nucleotides are TGCAGTGCTAGACGGGGGGGCAGGGTATCGGAGACCCAGTACTTC.

The V gene is TRBV15, the J gene TRBJ2-5; D ambiguous. The J call is in doubt because the DNA end fits TRBJ2-7 better. The CDR3 extends over 18 amino acids. Germline V lookup: CDR1 LNHNV, CDR2 YYDKDF (reference sequence). In DNA form, the CDR3 reads TGTGCCACCAGCAGAGATACCTTCTCCCGGGTTATCCCTCACGAGCAGTACTTC. Amino acids: CATSRDTFSRVIPHEQYF.

V and J are TRBV4-1 and TRBJ1-1; D unclear. V lost 4 bases, J lost 0 bases, and 9 bases lay in between. This CDR3 contains 14 residues. From germline, CDR1 is MGHRA and CDR2 YSYEKL. The CDR3 loop is CASSPLHMNTEAFF. In DNA form, the CDR3 reads TGCGCCAGCAGCCCCCTACATATGAACACTGAAGCTTTCTTT.

The chain recombines TRBV7-2 with TRBJ2-4; D gene unclear. Looked up from germline, CDR1 is SGHTA and CDR2 is FQGNSA. The CDR3 loop spans 15 amino acids. Trimming stripped 5 bases from V and 1 base from J, with 12 bases between. The CDR3 sequence is CASSKTGTAKNIQYF. The CDR3 nucleotides are TGTGCCAGCAGCAAGACTGGCACTGCCAAAAACATTCAGTACTTC.

The CDR3 nucleotides read TGCGCCAGCAGCTTGTCAGCGGGAGTGGTTGAGCAGTTCTTC. This sequence encodes CASSLSAGVVEQFF. The chain employs TRBV5-1 and TRBJ2-1; 8 nucleotides agree with TRBD2. The V segment lost 1 base and the J segment 9 bases; nucleotides outside the gene matches: 6. There are 14 residues in the CDR3. Germline V gives CDR1 SGHRS, CDR2 YFSETQ.

In this sample, this clonotype turned up a few times. V is TRBV12-5 and J is TRBJ2-1, with 7 nucleotides matching TRBD2. The CDR3 is made up of 16 amino acids. From germline, CDR1 is LGHNT and CDR2 FRNRAP. V was clipped by 2 bases and J by 3 bases; unmatched bases: 7. CDR3 DNA: TGTGCTAGTGGTTTGAAGCGGGGTTGGTTCTACAATGAGCAGTTCTTC. Its protein product is CASGLKRGWFYNEQFF.

The rearrangement links TRBV20-1 to TRBJ2-7; D is perhaps TRBD1 (6 bases). The germline V gene has CDR1 DFQATT and CDR2 SNEGSKA (reference sequence). The germline V and J ends were trimmed by 3 bases and 3 bases, with 30 bases remaining between them. The CDR3 has 19 residues. CDR3 loop: CSASRRWHRWQGSNYEQYF. CDR3 nucleotide sequence: TGCAGTGCTAGCCGCCGATGGCACCGATGGCAGGGGTCAAACTACGAGCAGTACTTC.

This clonotype was counted many times. The chain links TRBV3-1 to TRBJ2-7; 7 nucleotides agree with TRBD1. The CDR3 is 14 amino acids. J gave up 2 bases and V 4 bases, and 5 bases lay outside the gene matches. Germline CDR1 reads LGHDT; CDR2 reads YNNKEL (reference sequence). The CDR3: CASSPRDSPYEQYF. CDR3 nucleotide sequence: TGTGCCAGCAGCCCCCGGGACAGTCCCTACGAGCAGTACTTC.

Comment on this clonotype: The germline gene is not matched at one end of the junction; a read error may be the cause. The chain uses TRBV11-2 and TRBJ1-6; D is possibly TRBD1 (6 bases). Germline CDR1 SGHAT, CDR2 FQNNGV. This CDR3 has 15 amino acids. CDR3 amino acids: CAGSLATGINSPLHF. CDR3 nucleotide sequence: TGTGCCGGCAGCTTAGCCACAGGGATTAATTCACCCCTCCACTTT.

V and J are TRBV2 and TRBJ2-5; no definite D call. Germline-derived CDR1 and CDR2 are SNHLY and FYNNEI. The CDR3 runs 12 residues. V lost 1 base and J lost 11, with 11 bases in between. DNA for the CDR3: TGTGCCAGCAGTGAAGGTAGTCTGGAGCAGTACTTC. It codes for CASSEGSLEQYF.

This clonotype was counted a few times. An end of the junction does not agree with germline; a read error may underlie this. The chain links TRBV9 to TRBJ2-5; D gene unclear. The CDR3 extends over 14 amino acids. Germline V CDR1 and CDR2: SGDLS, YYNGEE. The CDR3 loop reads CASSSLMYQETQYF. CDR3 DNA: TGTGCTAGCAGCTCTTTAATGTACCAAGAGACCCAGTACTTC.

This chain's CDR3 is CSARDVSGGRTDTQYF. The CDR3, as DNA: TGCAGTGCTAGAGATGTGAGCGGGGGCCGCACAGATACGCAGTATTTT. J is TRBJ2-3 and V is TRBV20-1, with TRBD2 matching over 8 bases. Trimming took 0 bases from V and 1 from J; bases not matched to a gene: 6. CDR1 DFQATT and CDR2 SNEGSKA come from the germline V gene (reference sequence). The CDR3 is made up of 16 amino acids.

This clonotype occurred a few times. The chain is built from TRBV25-1 and TRBJ1-2; weak D call: TRBD1 (6 bases). This CDR3 has 13 residues. V was trimmed by 10 bases and J by 5 bases, leaving 17 bases between them. CDR1 and CDR2 (germline): MGHDK, SYGVNS. This chain's CDR3 is CATRGLGPYGYTF. As DNA, the CDR3 is TGTGCCACCAGGGGTTTAGGGCCTTATGGCTACACCTTC.

This rearrangement joins TRBV12-3 or TRBV12-4 to TRBJ2-7, with a weak D call TRBD2 (5 bases). The DNA end is a closer match to TRBJ2-5, so the J assignment may be wrong. The CDR3 is 16 amino acids. CDR3 sequence reads: CASSWVGSGKRETQYF. CDR3 DNA: TGTGCCAGCAGTTGGGTTGGATCCGGGAAAAGGGAGACCCAGTACTTC.

The V call is TRBV20-1, the J call TRBJ2-5; D is perhaps TRBD2 (5 bases). The germline V gene encodes CDR1 DFQATT and CDR2 SNEGSKA (reference sequence). This CDR3 is built from 12 residues. V dropped 6 bases and J dropped 5 bases, with 13 bases sitting between them. The chain's CDR3 is CSAPRGVETQYF. CDR3 DNA: TGCAGTGCCCCCCGGGGAGTGGAGACCCAGTACTTC.

This clonotype came up a few times. This chain joins TRBV6-5 and TRBJ1-2, with TRBD1 matching 11 bases. V was pared by 9 bases and J by 8 bases, with 11 bases of the junction left unmatched. This CDR3 is 14 amino acids long. Looked up from germline, CDR1 is MNHEY and CDR2 is SVGAGI. The CDR3 DNA follows: TGTGCCAGTTCCACGGACAGGGGGCTTGAGGGCTACACCTTC. Translation: CASSTDRGLEGYTF.

The chain employs TRBV29-1 and TRBJ2-3, with 12 bases that match TRBD2. The CDR3 is 15 residues long. V was pared by 4 bases and J by 6 bases, with 8 bases of the junction left unmatched. Germline values: CDR1 SQVTM, CDR2 ANQGSEA. This CDR3 reads CSVGASGGAADTQYF. Written as DNA, the CDR3 is TGCAGCGTTGGTGCTAGCGGGGGGGCCGCTGATACGCAGTATTTT.

The chain joins TRBV20-1 to TRBJ1-5; TRBD1 might be the D (6 bases). V lost 3 bases and J lost 6, with 15 bases in between. CDR1 is DFQATT and CDR2 is SNEGSKA in the germline V gene (reference sequence). The CDR3 loop spans 14 amino acids. The DNA for the CDR3 is TGCAGTGCTAGGACGCTACAGGGTGGTCAGCCCCAGCATTTT. Translating gives CSARTLQGGQPQHF.

The chain links TRBV2 to TRBJ2-1, with D uncertain. CDR3 length equals 13 residues. The germline gives CDR1 SNHLY, CDR2 FYNNEI. Trimming removed 7 bases from V and 6 bases from J, with 13 bases in between. The CDR3: CASKRPSANEQFF. CDR3 coding DNA: TGTGCCAGCAAGAGGCCGAGTGCCAATGAGCAGTTCTTC.

The chain has TRBV28 and TRBJ1-1; D is possibly TRBD1 (5 bases). Germline V gene data show CDR1 as MDHEN and CDR2 as SYDVKM. CDR3 length: 11 residues. V shed 8 bases and J shed 4 bases, with 8 bases lying between them. The CDR3 loop is CASGALTEAFF. The CDR3 DNA follows: TGTGCCAGCGGGGCCCTCACTGAAGCTTTCTTT. Using reference TRBV28 and TRBJ1-1 for the parts outside the CDR3, the full variable domain is DVKVTQSSRYLVKRTGEKVFLECVQDMDHENMFWYRQDPGLGLRLIYFSYDVKMKEKGDIPEGYSVSREKKERFSLILESASTNQTSMYLCASGALTEAFFGQGTRLTVV.

The V and J genes are TRBV2 and TRBJ2-1, with 8 bases identical to TRBD2. CDR1 and CDR2 (germline): SNHLY, FYNNEI. The CDR3 runs 15 residues. Unmatched junction bases numbered 8, after V lost 3 bases and J lost 7 bases. CDR3 DNA sequence: TGTGCCAGCAGTGAGGGTTCACGACTAGCGAATGAGCAGTTCTTC. This sequence encodes CASSEGSRLANEQFF.

The chain links TRBV27 to TRBJ1-2, with a weak D call TRBD1 (6 bases). Deletions cut 2 bases from V and 7 bases from J, with 14 bases between. The CDR3 sequence is 14 residues long. Germline CDR1 MNHEY, CDR2 SMNVEV (reference sequence). The CDR3 protein is CASSLDRSAGGYTF. CDR3 bases: TGTGCCAGCAGTTTAGACAGGTCCGCCGGTGGCTACACCTTC.

V and J are TRBV20-1 and TRBJ2-7, with D possibly being TRBD1 or TRBD2 (5 bases each). V lost 3 bases to trimming and J lost 7 bases, with 10 bases between them. This CDR3 has 11 residues. Germline V lookup: CDR1 DFQATT, CDR2 SNEGSKA (reference sequence). CDR3 nucleotide sequence: TGCAGTGCTAGCTGGGGGTGGGAGCAGTACTTC. Amino acid sequence: CSASWGWEQYF.

There are many counts of this clonotype. The chain joins TRBV7-2 to TRBJ1-6; D possibly corresponds to TRBD1 (5 bases). Looked up from germline, CDR1 is SGHTA and CDR2 is FQGNSA. Trimming took off 1 base at V and 7 bases at J, with 8 bases between the two ends. This CDR3 is 14 amino acids long. CDR3 nucleotide sequence: TGTGCCAGCAGCTTAGTCCCAGGGAATTCACCCCTCCACTTT. It specifies CASSLVPGNSPLHF.

As to this clonotype: Sequence at one end of the junction differs from germline and may be a read error. The V call is TRBV20-1, the J call TRBJ2-1; D is unclear. Germline CDR1 reads DFQATT; CDR2 reads SNEGSKA (reference sequence). The CDR3 extends over 12 amino acids. In DNA, the CDR3 is TGCAGTGCTAGCCTCAGAGCTAATGTGCAGTTCTTC. Translated, it gives CSASLRANVQFF.

The gene calls are TRBV6-5 and TRBJ1-5, with D perhaps TRBD1 (6 bases). V was clipped by 8 bases and J by 2 bases, with 13 bases between them. This CDR3 has 14 amino acids. Germline CDR1 and CDR2: MNHEY and SVGAGI. The CDR3 sequence: CASQVRGGNQPQHF. The CDR3 nucleotides read TGTGCCAGCCAAGTCAGGGGAGGCAATCAGCCCCAGCATTTT.

Regarding this clonotype: A much larger clone lies one base from this, so it may be a read error. The CDR3 reads CSVGSEEQYF. DNA for the CDR3: TGCAGCGTGGGAAGTGAGGAGCAGTACTTC. This rearrangement joins TRBV29-1 to TRBJ2-5; D is undetermined. The CDR3 has 10 residues. From germline, CDR1 is SQVTM and CDR2 ANQGSEA. V lost 6 bases and J 11 bases, leaving 13 bases between the germline ends.

As DNA, the CDR3 is TGCAGTGCTCCAATACCTGGGGGTGGCGAGCAGTACTTC. Translation: CSAPIPGGGEQYF. The chain links TRBV20-1 to TRBJ2-5; the D gene could be TRBD1 or TRBD2 (5 bases each). Matching the DNA end better, TRBJ2-7 makes the J call doubtful. Looked up from germline, CDR1 is DFQATT and CDR2 is SNEGSKA (reference sequence). This CDR3 contains 13 residues.

This clonotype was observed at least ten times. V usage is TRBV5-1 and J usage is TRBJ2-7, with 10 positions matching TRBD2. The trim removed 3 bases at V and 3 bases at J, leaving 6 bases unmatched. The germline gives CDR1 SGHRS, CDR2 YFSETQ. CDR3 size: 15 residues. The chain's CDR3 is CASSSGLADIYEQYF. The CDR3 DNA sequence: TGCGCCAGCAGCTCCGGACTAGCGGATATCTACGAGCAGTACTTC.

This clonotype was detected a few times. The chain has TRBV28 and TRBJ2-3; TRBD2 matches 9 bases. V dropped 2 bases and J dropped 10; count of bases not matched to a gene: 13. This CDR3 comprises 16 residues. Germline CDR1 reads MDHEN; CDR2 reads SYDVKM. CDR3 coding DNA: TGTGCCAGCAGTTTAATGGCGGGAGGGCCGTGGTCCGCGCAGTATTTT. Translation: CASSLMAGGPWSAQYF.